This T cell receptor (beta chain) was identified in a study of cytomegalovirus exposure and HLA in healthy donors. The primer mix had 60 Vbeta and 13 Jbeta primers. Clones were sequenced by immunoSEQ multiplex PCR, and TCRdb holds only the in-frame ones, with some missing. The repertoire holds approximately 150,000 clones, with around 77% as singletons. In germline, CDR1 is MGHDK, CDR2 SYGVNS. V shed 8 bases and J 3 bases; nucleotides not matched to a gene: 9. The CDR3 consists of 16 residues. The sample taken for sequencing was PBMCs. The chain carries TRBV25-1 and TRBJ2-1, with TRBD2 identical over 11 bases. The sequence was obtained from a woman younger than 45 in good health and CMV-seronegative. CDR3 in amino acids: CASRRRTSGRYNEQFF. The CDR3 DNA reads TGTGCCAGCCGCCGCCGGACTAGCGGGCGCTACAATGAGCAGTTCTTC.